The following is a TCR beta chain sequence with its context. The sample belongs to a study of blood T cell repertoires in COVID-19. Germline V lookup: CDR1 KGHSH, CDR2 LQKENI. CDR3 length: 16 amino acids. Trimming removed 3 bases from V and 0 bases from J, with 12 bases in between. Assignment of participants to cohorts was predicated upon participant-reported clinical history. In the original processing: Reference gene primer amplification yielded estimated nucleated cell counts. Clones were read by immunoSEQ multiplex PCR, and TCRdb kept only the in-frame ones, dropping some. Clone size and V and J calls were adopted from that table, with D and trimming inferred from the DNA. The sample holds about 220,000 clones, over 80% seen once.

This sequence joins TRBV18 and TRBJ1-3; unclear D gene. Sequenced material: PBMCs or T cells enriched from blood (not recorded which). The TCR was taken from a woman in her 30s with acute COVID-19. CDR3 amino acids: CASSPGGSLSGNTIYF. CDR3 sequence (DNA): TGTGCCAGCTCACCGGGAGGCAGCCTCTCTGGAAACACCATATATTTT.